The 22 T cell receptor beta chains in this list originate from one sample, sequenced in a study of chemoradiotherapy in HPV16-positive cancers. Method: immunoSEQ multiplex PCR; TCRdb's copy keeps in-frame clones and lacks some. The sample records 6,000 to 7,500 clones, about two thirds being singletons. Here the sequenced sample was tumor tissue, taken from a patient who underwent chemoradiotherapy. All receptors come from a human donor with HPV-associated anogenital cancer.

V and J are TRBV6-1 and TRBJ2-5; D remains ambiguous. This CDR3 spans 14 amino acids. Trimming pared 4 bases from V and 0 bases from J, leaving 9 bases between. Looked up from germline, CDR1 is MNHNS and CDR2 is SASEGT. CDR3 amino acids: CASSGEGNQETQYF. CDR3 bases: TGTGCCAGCAGTGGGGAAGGGAACCAAGAGACCCAGTACTTC.

This clone was observed a handful of times. The chain couples TRBV4-2 to TRBJ1-3; no definite D call. Looked up from germline, CDR1 is LGHNA and CDR2 is YNFKEQ. The germline V and J ends were trimmed by 3 bases and 2 bases, with 11 bases remaining between them. The CDR3 is 15 amino acids. This CDR3 reads CASSHDLGAGNTIYF. Here the CDR3 DNA reads TGTGCCAGCAGCCATGACCTAGGTGCTGGAAACACCATATATTTT.

By sample share, this clone is medium-sized (0.01 to 0.1%). The chain joins TRBV12-5 to TRBJ1-2; 7 nucleotides match TRBD1. The V gene end was trimmed by 4 bases and the J gene end by 4 bases; junction bases not matched to a gene: 6. The germline CDR1 and CDR2 sequences are LGHNT and FRNRAP. There are 14 residues in the CDR3. As DNA, the CDR3 is TGTGCTAGTGGTTCCACCGGGACAGTCTATGGCTACACCTTC. This encodes CASGSTGTVYGYTF.

In its sample, this clone was seen a few times. At the DNA level, this CDR3 is encoded by other sequences in the same sample as well. The chain joins TRBV6-5 to TRBJ1-5, with 10 bases lining up with TRBD1. V lost 5 bases and J lost 2; bases outside the gene matches: 3. The CDR3 length is 15 residues. Germline V gene lookup returns CDR1 MNHEY and CDR2 SVGAGI. This CDR3 is CASSRDRGGNQPQHF. CDR3 nucleotides: TGTGCCAGCAGTCGGGACAGGGGTGGCAATCAGCCCCAGCATTTT.

This clone appeared once. The chain employs TRBV5-1 and TRBJ2-1; 13 bases fit TRBD2. Germline V gene sequence: CDR1 SGHRS, CDR2 YFSETQ. J was trimmed by 5 bases and V by 4 bases; bases with no gene match: 12. CDR3 size: 18 residues. CDR3 protein: CASSMGPTSGGDHNEQFF. For the CDR3, the DNA is TGCGCCAGCAGCATGGGCCCTACTAGCGGGGGGGACCACAATGAGCAGTTCTTC.

CDR3 protein: CASSLGLHMNTEAFF. As DNA, the CDR3 is TGTGCCAGCAGCTTGGGACTTCACATGAACACTGAAGCTTTCTTT. V and J are TRBV11-1 and TRBJ1-1; TRBD1 is a possible D gene (5 bases). Trimming cost V 3 bases and J 0 bases, with 11 bases left between them. Germline CDR1 SGHAT, CDR2 FQDESV (reference sequence). There are 15 residues in the CDR3.

This rearrangement joins TRBV6-5 to TRBJ1-5; D gene ambiguous. The V gene lost 5 bases and the J gene lost 4 bases, with 6 bases spanning the gap. There are 12 residues in the CDR3. Germline CDR1 is MNHEY and CDR2 is SVGAGI. CDR3 protein: CASSTRNQPQHF. The CDR3 DNA is TGTGCCAGCAGTACACGGAATCAGCCCCAGCATTTT.

The chain combines TRBV11-3 with TRBJ1-4; 7 bases align to TRBD1. The CDR3 contains 16 residues. The ends lost 5 bases at V and 6 bases at J; junction bases unmatched: 12. Germline V gives CDR1 SGHNT, CDR2 YENEEA. The DNA for the CDR3 is TGTGCCAGCAGCCACTCCCACAGGGGCGGGGATGAAAAACTGTTTTTT. Amino acids: CASSHSHRGGDEKLFF.

This clone was counted a few times. The CDR3 DNA reads as TGCGCCAGCAGCCAAGACGTACAGGCTCTCGAGCAGTACTTC. Amino acids: CASSQDVQALEQYF. The rearrangement links TRBV4-1 to TRBJ2-7; possibly TRBD1 for D (5 bases). V dropped 0 bases and J dropped 6 bases, with 12 bases sitting between them. Germline V lookup: CDR1 MGHRA, CDR2 YSYEKL. The CDR3 runs 14 residues.

This clone was seen only a few times. The same CDR3 can be traced to other DNA sequences in this sample. The chain employs TRBV6-5 and TRBJ1-1, with D possibly TRBD1 on 5 matching bases. Germline V gene data show CDR1 as MNHEY and CDR2 as SVGAGI. The length of the CDR3 is 11 residues. V was cut by 7 bases and J by 5 bases, with 8 bases left in between. The CDR3 DNA sequence: TGTGCCAGCACAAGGGGAACTGAAGCTTTCTTT. Its protein product is CASTRGTEAFF.

This rearrangement joins TRBV11-2 to TRBJ2-7, with 7 bases that match TRBD2. Germline CDR1 SGHAT, CDR2 FQNNGV. Trimming removed 5 bases from V and 2 bases from J; junction bases left unmatched: 15. This CDR3 comprises 17 residues. This CDR3 is CASSHFTSRGRAYEQYF. CDR3 nucleotide sequence: TGTGCCAGCAGCCACTTTACTAGCCGAGGGAGGGCCTACGAGCAGTACTTC.

The chain employs TRBV11-2 and TRBJ1-6; D is possibly TRBD1 (5 bases). This CDR3 is 15 amino acids long. V was shortened by 7 bases and J by 8 bases, with 18 bases between the two germline ends. Germline CDR1 SGHAT, CDR2 FQNNGV. The CDR3 protein is CASTLGVGMDSPLHF. In DNA, the CDR3 is TGTGCCAGCACCCTAGGGGTGGGGATGGATTCACCCCTCCACTTT.

In its sample, this clone was seen a few times. The genes are TRBV7-9 and TRBJ2-3; D call uncertain. V dropped 1 base and J dropped 9 bases, with 11 bases sitting between them. CDR3 length equals 13 residues. Germline CDR1 and CDR2: SEHNR and FQNEAQ (reference sequence). In DNA form, the CDR3 reads TGTGCCAGCAGCTTAGAGGGCAGTTTAACGCAGTATTTT. This sequence encodes CASSLEGSLTQYF.

The genes are TRBV7-6 and TRBJ1-1; D ambiguous. The CDR3 spans 18 residues. Germline V gene lookup returns CDR1 SGHVS and CDR2 FNYEAQ. V lost 0 bases and J lost 0, with 17 bases in between. CDR3 region: CASSLAESPIGMNTEAFF. CDR3 sequence (DNA): TGTGCCAGCAGCTTAGCTGAGTCCCCAATCGGGATGAACACTGAAGCTTTCTTT.

The V and J genes are TRBV6-1 and TRBJ1-6, with 12 bases identical to TRBD1. The CDR3 has 14 residues. Germline V gives CDR1 MNHNS, CDR2 SASEGT. J lost 10 bases, V lost 3 bases, and 1 base had no gene match. This chain's CDR3 is CASSEGTGGSPLHF. The CDR3, as DNA: TGTGCCAGCAGTGAGGGGACAGGGGGCTCACCCCTCCACTTT.

The chain has TRBV6-5 and TRBJ1-6, with D unclear. This CDR3 contains 15 residues. V was trimmed by 7 bases and J by 9 bases, leaving 19 bases between them. CDR1 MNHEY and CDR2 SVGAGI come from the germline V gene. CDR3 sequence: CASTREWGVGSPLHF. The CDR3, as DNA: TGTGCCAGCACCCGTGAGTGGGGTGTGGGTTCACCCCTCCACTTT.

This CDR3 reads CASSSPPGGQDTEAFF. CDR3 in DNA: TGTGCCAGCAGTTCCCCGCCAGGGGGTCAGGACACTGAAGCTTTCTTT. This chain uses TRBV6-6 with TRBJ1-1; TRBD1 aligns across 7 bases. V gave up 4 bases and J gave up 3 bases; unmatched junction bases: 11. Germline CDR1 reads MNHNY; CDR2 reads SVGAGI (reference sequence). This CDR3 contains 16 residues.

The chain employs TRBV7-9 and TRBJ2-1; 12 nucleotides agree with TRBD2. CDR1 SEHNR and CDR2 FQNEAQ come from the germline V gene (reference sequence). The CDR3 has 18 amino acids. V dropped 7 bases and J dropped 5; count of bases not matched to a gene: 15. CDR3 sequence: CASTQGGLAGERNNEQFF. The CDR3 nucleotides are TGTGCCAGCACCCAGGGGGGACTAGCGGGTGAACGCAACAATGAGCAGTTCTTC.

This chain uses TRBV7-2 with TRBJ2-1; 10 bases are shared with TRBD2. This CDR3 spans 17 amino acids. The V gene end was trimmed by 2 bases and the J gene end by 0 bases; junction bases not matched to a gene: 4. Germline V gene lookup returns CDR1 SGHTA and CDR2 FQGNSA. The CDR3 protein is CASSLLAGESSYNEQFF. CDR3 DNA: TGTGCCAGCAGCTTACTAGCGGGAGAAAGCTCCTACAATGAGCAGTTCTTC.

The chain is built from TRBV9 and TRBJ2-1, with TRBD2 matching 10 bases. The CDR3 loop spans 15 amino acids. The germline gives CDR1 SGDLS, CDR2 YYNGEE. Unmatched junction bases numbered 2, after V lost 0 bases and J lost 5 bases. This CDR3 is CASSVETSGNNEQFF. CDR3 coding DNA: TGTGCCAGCAGCGTAGAAACTAGCGGGAACAATGAGCAGTTCTTC.

This chain links TRBV7-6 with TRBJ1-1; D is ambiguous. Germline assignment: CDR1 SGHVS and CDR2 FNYEAQ. The CDR3 covers 13 residues. V lost 5 bases and J lost 3, with 10 bases in between. The CDR3 DNA sequence: TGTGCCAGCAGCATCGACACTTACACTGAAGCTTTCTTT. Protein product: CASSIDTYTEAFF. Full variable domain (missing parts from reference TRBV7-6 and TRBJ1-1): GAGVSQSPRYKVTKRGQDVALRCDPISGHVSLYWYRQALGQGPEFLTYFNYEAQQDKSGLPNDRFSAERPEGSISTLTIQRTEQRDSAMYRCASSIDTYTEAFFGQGTRLTVV.

This clone showed up just once. The rearrangement joins TRBV6-6 to TRBJ1-3; D ambiguous. Germline CDR1 MNHNY, CDR2 SVGAGI (reference sequence). V shed 5 bases and J shed 4 bases, with 18 bases lying between them. There are 16 residues in the CDR3. DNA for the CDR3: TGTGCCAGCAGTCCGTCCGGGGAATTAAGGGGAAACACCATATATTTT. Its protein is CASSPSGELRGNTIYF.